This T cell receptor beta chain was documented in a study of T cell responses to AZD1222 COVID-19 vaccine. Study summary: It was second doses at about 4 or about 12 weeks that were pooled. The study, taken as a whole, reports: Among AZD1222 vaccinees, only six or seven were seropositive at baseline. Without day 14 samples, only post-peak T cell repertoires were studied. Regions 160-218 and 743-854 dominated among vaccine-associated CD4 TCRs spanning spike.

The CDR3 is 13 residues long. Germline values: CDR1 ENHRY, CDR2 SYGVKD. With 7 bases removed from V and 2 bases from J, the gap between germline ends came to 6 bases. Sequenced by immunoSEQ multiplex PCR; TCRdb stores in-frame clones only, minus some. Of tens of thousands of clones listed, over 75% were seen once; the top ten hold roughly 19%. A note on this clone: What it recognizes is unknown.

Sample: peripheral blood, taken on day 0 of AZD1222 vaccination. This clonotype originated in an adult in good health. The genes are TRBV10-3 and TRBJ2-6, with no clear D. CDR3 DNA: TGTGCCATCAACACTCCTGGGGCCAACGTCCTGACTTTC. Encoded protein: CAINTPGANVLTF.